This T cell receptor (beta chain) was captured in a study of T-cell reconstitution after alpha-beta-depleted transplantation in children. Library preparation (for TCRbeta) was performed with unique molecular identifiers. TCRdb passed the PCR reads through MiXCR, listing each CDR3 protein once. The data hold about 580,000 distinct CDR3 sequences, with about 23% observed a single time. Germline V gives CDR1 MNHEY, CDR2 SMNVEV (reference sequence). The CDR3 runs to 16 residues. J lost 7 bases, V lost 0 bases, and 9 bases had no gene match. In its sample, this clonotype was seen many times. The J gene is TRBJ2-1, the V gene TRBV27, with TRBD2 matching over 7 bases. This clonotype was obtained from a boy younger than two who had a stem cell transplant for acute myeloid leukemia, so the T cells may come from the graft donor. The sample was PBMCs, mostly from graft donor cells, taken 360 days after TCRalphabeta/CD19-depleted stem cell transplant. The CDR3 reads CASSLSFGLGDNEQFF. The CDR3 bases are TGTGCCAGCAGTTTATCCTTCGGACTAGGGGATAATGAGCAGTTCTTC.